Presented here are 15 T cell receptor beta chains from one specimen sequenced in a study of T-cell memory formation after mild COVID-19. TCRdb fed the 5' RACE reads into MiXCR, producing one record per CDR3 protein. The data show 400,000 to 500,000 distinct CDR3 sequences, roughly 18% seen once. What was sequenced was PBMCs or a T cell subset sorted from them (not recorded which). The origin of the receptors is a man in his late teens or twenties who had mild COVID-19 (a few samples of this study predate the infection). Cell type and time point are not known.

The genes are TRBV7-6 and TRBJ2-1; D is possibly TRBD1 or TRBD2 (5 bases each). Trimming left V 5 bases short and J 5 bases short, with 19 bases between. The germline CDR1 and CDR2 sequences are SGHVS and FNYEAQ. CDR3 length: 16 residues. The DNA of the CDR3 is TGTGCCAGCAGCCTCTCTTTGGGACGCATAAACAATGAGCAGTTCTTC. As protein: CASSLSLGRINNEQFF.

This clonotype was seen once. The chain uses TRBV21-1 and TRBJ1-4. TRBV21-1 is assigned pseudogene status. CDR3 length equals 16 residues. This CDR3 reads CASSKESSGRREKLFF. Here the CDR3 DNA reads TGTGCCAGCAGCAAAGAATCGTCAGGCCGCAGGGAAAAACTGTTTTTT.

The rearrangement joins TRBV4-3 to TRBJ2-5; 13 nucleotides agree with TRBD2. The V segment lost 0 bases and the J segment 5 bases; nucleotides outside the gene matches: 9. Germline V gene data show CDR1 as LGHNA and CDR2 as YSLEER. CDR3 size: 18 residues. The CDR3 region has the DNA TGCGCCAGCAGCCAAGACCTTCGACTAGCGGGGGGTGATGAGACCCAGTACTTC. Its protein is CASSQDLRLAGGDETQYF.

Many counts were recorded for this clonotype. The V call is TRBV20-1, the J call TRBJ2-7; D is possibly TRBD1 (6 bases). CDR1 is DFQATT and CDR2 is SNEGSKA in the germline V gene (reference sequence). With 6 bases removed from V and 0 bases from J, the gap between germline ends came to 15 bases. The CDR3 length is 14 residues. The CDR3, as DNA: TGCAGTGCCTATCTCCAGGGGAGCTCCTACGAGCAGTACTTC. This gives the protein CSAYLQGSSYEQYF.

This clonotype was recorded a few times. The gene calls are TRBV5-1 and TRBJ2-3; D is perhaps TRBD1 or TRBD2 (5 bases each). The germline CDR1 and CDR2 sequences are SGHRS and YFSETQ. The CDR3 runs to 16 residues. V lost 4 bases and J 4 bases, leaving 19 bases between the germline ends. CDR3 in DNA: TGCGCCAGCAGCCGGTCGGGGCCCGGTTTCGCAGATACGCAGTATTTT. This codes for CASSRSGPGFADTQYF.

For the CDR3, the DNA is TGCGCCAGCAGCCAGGATACAGGGGCATGGGAGACCCAGTACTTC. The encoded protein is CASSQDTGAWETQYF. The chain has TRBV4-1 and TRBJ2-5, with 7 bases matching TRBD1. Germline-derived CDR1 and CDR2 are MGHRA and YSYEKL. This CDR3 is 15 amino acids long. Trimming at V came to 3 bases and at J to 5 bases, leaving 9 bases not matched to a gene.

This clonotype was seen a handful of times. The rearrangement uses TRBV28 and TRBJ2-3; 15 nucleotides agree with TRBD2. The CDR3 consists of 15 residues. CDR1 is MDHEN and CDR2 is SYDVKM in the germline V gene. Germline trimming cut 6 bases from V and 10 bases from J; bases unmatched to any gene: 8. The CDR3 here is CASSYGTSGGRSQYF. The CDR3 DNA sequence: TGTGCCAGCAGCTACGGGACTAGCGGGGGGCGGTCGCAGTATTTT.

V is TRBV19 and J is TRBJ1-5, with 9 positions matching TRBD1. With V trimmed by 9 bases and J by 7 bases, 7 bases remained unmatched. This CDR3 region has 13 residues. In germline, CDR1 is LNHDA, CDR2 SQIVND (reference sequence). The CDR3 is CASGQGLGQPQHF. The CDR3 DNA reads TGTGCCAGCGGACAGGGGTTAGGGCAGCCCCAGCATTTT.

The gene calls are TRBV4-3 and TRBJ2-3, with D unclear. The germline V and J ends were trimmed by 0 bases and 7 bases, with 14 bases remaining between them. Germline V CDR1 and CDR2: LGHNA, YSLEER. The CDR3 covers 15 residues. In nucleotides, the CDR3 is TGCGCCAGCAGCCAAGAGATGAGCCGGGTCCATACGCAGTATTTT. Its translation: CASSQEMSRVHTQYF.

The V call is TRBV23-1, the J call TRBJ2-3, with D unresolved. TRBV23-1 is recorded as an ORF, its role being uncertain. This CDR3 comprises 13 residues. V was pared by 4 bases and J by 3 bases, with 8 bases between. DNA of the CDR3: TGCGCCAGCAGTCGCGCCATTACAGATACGCAGTATTTT. Translation: CASSRAITDTQYF.

The chain combines TRBV7-2 with TRBJ1-6; TRBD1 matches 9 bases. This CDR3 is built from 15 residues. The junction had 2 bases not matched to a gene; V was cut back by 1 base and J by 7 bases. Germline V lookup: CDR1 SGHTA, CDR2 FQGNSA. Here the CDR3 DNA reads TGTGCCAGCAGCTTAGGGGACAGGGCCAATTCACCCCTCCACTTT. It is translated as CASSLGDRANSPLHF.

This rearrangement joins TRBV5-1 to TRBJ2-7; 8 nucleotides match TRBD1. Trimming took 2 bases from V and 4 from J; bases not matched to a gene: 5. The germline gives CDR1 SGHRS, CDR2 YFSETQ. CDR3 length: 14 residues. In DNA, the CDR3 is TGCGCCAGCAGCTTAGCCGGGACAGGATACGAGCAGTACGTC. Its translation is CASSLAGTGYEQYV.

This clonotype has only a few counts. The chain joins TRBV4-3 to TRBJ2-2; TRBD1 or TRBD2 may be the D gene (5 bases each). This CDR3 has 16 residues. The germline V gene encodes CDR1 LGHNA and CDR2 YSLEER. With 1 base removed from V and 4 bases from J, the gap between germline ends came to 13 bases. The DNA of the CDR3 is TGCGCCAGCAGCCAAGCCCAGGGAGCCTCCACCGGGGAGCTGTTTTTT. This gives the protein CASSQAQGASTGELFF.

At least ten counts were recorded for this clonotype. This rearrangement joins TRBV4-3 to TRBJ2-1; TRBD2 agrees at 11 bases. Germline values: CDR1 LGHNA, CDR2 YSLEER. With 4 bases clipped from V and 3 bases from J, the junction kept 2 bases outside the gene matches. This CDR3 contains 15 residues. CDR3 residues: CASSPGTSGYNEQFF. CDR3 sequence (DNA): TGCGCCAGCAGCCCCGGGACTAGCGGCTACAATGAGCAGTTCTTC.

This clonotype was observed a handful of times. No DNA is shown, since the ends of the CDR3 on it are uncertain; the CDR3 is the one TCRdb lists. The chain recombines TRBV9 with TRBJ1-1; the table assigns TRBD1, which was not confirmed against the DNA. The CDR3 has 12 residues if both end residues are counted. Germline V gene sequence: CDR1 SGDLS, CDR2 YYNGEE. The CDR3 loop reads CASSVGGGATFF.